The T cell receptor beta chain described here comes from a study of blood T cell repertoires in COVID-19. As for the study in general: Both acute and convalescent COVID-19 samples were obtained from the United States, Italy and Spain.

Recruitment covered over 20 US areas and drew participants whose ages spanned 18 to 89 years. Cohorts were based on clinical histories the participants reported. CDR1 and CDR2 (germline): LGHDT, YNNKEL (reference sequence). The CDR3 extends over 15 amino acids. The V gene lost 0 bases and the J gene lost 1 base, with 10 bases spanning the gap. How the authors handled the data: Nucleated cell counts were estimated from reference gene primer amplification. Generated by immunoSEQ multiplex PCR, the TCRdb table keeps only in-frame clones and is missing some. V and J calls and clone size follow that table, whereas D and trimming were derived from the DNA. The table lists a few hundred thousand clones, approximately 83% of them singletons.

This TCR came from a woman aged 40 to 55 with acute COVID-19. Source material: PBMCs or T cells enriched from blood (not recorded which). The rearrangement uses TRBV3-1 (or the pseudogene TRBV3-2) and TRBJ2-7; D possibly corresponds to TRBD1 (6 bases). CDR3 bases: TGTGCCAGCAGCCAAGAGGGAAGGGGGTCCTACGAGCAGTACTTC. Protein: CASSQEGRGSYEQYF.